The clone carrying this TCR beta chain has just one count. The CDR3 consists of 14 residues. The germline gives CDR1 SGHRS, CDR2 YFSETQ. With 4 bases removed from V and 8 bases from J, the gap between germline ends came to 13 bases. This entry is derived from a study of CD8 T cells in Susac syndrome. RNA totalling about 0.45 to 1 ug underwent reverse transcription with random hexamers. TCRdb itself ran the immunoSEQ multiplex PCR reads through MiXCR, one entry per CDR3 protein. In the table there are around 200,000 distinct CDR3 sequences, approximately 95% of which are singletons. The sample comprised CD4+ T cells from PBMCs. The receptor comes from a human donor with multiple sclerosis. The chain uses TRBV5-1 and TRBJ1-6; unclear D gene. Written as DNA, the CDR3 is TGCGCCAGCAGCCCCGGTACCGCGGATTCACCCCTCCACTTT. Its translation: CASSPGTADSPLHF.